The next 27 T cell receptor beta chains were all read from a single sample in a study of shared clonotypes between healthy human individuals. Only in-frame clones appear in the TCRdb table, and some are missing; sequencing was by immunoSEQ multiplex PCR. The sample records about 710,000 clones, about three quarters being singletons. Source material: memory CD4+ T cells sorted from blood. Subset: CD45RA-negative fraction. The receptors shown here come from a woman aged 25 to 45 in good health.

This clone was counted once. The CDR3 DNA sequence: TGTGCCAGCAGTCGCGGACGGGTGAACACTGAAGCTTTCTTT. Protein product: CASSRGRVNTEAFF. This chain connects TRBV6-5 to TRBJ1-1, with no clear D. V was cut by 5 bases and J by 0 bases, with 10 bases left in between. The CDR3 has 14 amino acids. Germline CDR1 MNHEY, CDR2 SVGAGI.

CDR3 in amino acids: CASREGQGSYEQYF. In nucleotides, the CDR3 is TGTGCCAGCAGGGAAGGACAGGGTTCCTACGAGCAGTACTTC. The chain employs TRBV28 and TRBJ2-7; 8 positions match TRBD1. With 6 bases clipped from V and 1 base from J, the junction kept 5 bases outside the gene matches. Germline-derived CDR1 and CDR2 are MDHEN and SYDVKM. The CDR3 length is 14 residues.

V and J are TRBV4-2 and TRBJ2-5; D perhaps matches TRBD1 (6 bases). The CDR3 spans 15 residues. Trimming removed 1 base from V and 5 bases from J, with 14 bases in between. Germline CDR1 is LGHNA and CDR2 is YNFKEQ. The CDR3 region has the DNA TGTGCCAGCAGCCAAGCGGTACAGGGCGCGGAGACCCAGTACTTC. It translates to CASSQAVQGAETQYF.

This clone has just a few counts. The chain joins TRBV19 to TRBJ2-3, with 7 bases identical to TRBD1. There are 15 residues in the CDR3. The V segment lost 4 bases and the J segment 1 base; nucleotides outside the gene matches: 5. The V gene's germline CDR1 is LNHDA and CDR2 SQIVND (reference sequence). CDR3 sequence (DNA): TGTGCCAGTAGTACCGACAGGGTAGGCACAGATACGCAGTATTTT. It specifies CASSTDRVGTDTQYF.

The chain carries TRBV2 and TRBJ2-1; 10 bases map to TRBD2. V shed 5 bases and J 4 bases; nucleotides not matched to a gene: 5. The CDR3 length is 15 residues. Germline lookup yields CDR1 SNHLY and CDR2 FYNNEI. CDR3 in amino acids: CASSRTSGTYNEQFF. Written as DNA, the CDR3 is TGTGCCAGCAGTCGGACTAGCGGAACATACAATGAGCAGTTCTTC.

The genes are TRBV19 and TRBJ2-4; D perhaps matches TRBD2 (5 bases). The CDR3 has 14 amino acids. Germline CDR1 LNHDA, CDR2 SQIVND (reference sequence). V gave up 4 bases and J gave up 5 bases, with 12 bases separating them. As DNA, the CDR3 is TGTGCCAGTAGTAACCGCGCGGGCCAAAACATTCAGTACTTC. It translates to CASSNRAGQNIQYF.

This clone was counted only a few times. The genes are TRBV2 and TRBJ2-2; D is ambiguous. CDR3 size: 15 residues. Trimming stripped 3 bases from V and 4 bases from J, with 12 bases between. Germline V gene sequence: CDR1 SNHLY, CDR2 FYNNEI. The CDR3 region is CASSEDGKITGELFF. In nucleotides, the CDR3 is TGTGCCAGCAGTGAGGACGGTAAAATCACCGGGGAGCTGTTTTTT.

This chain connects TRBV6-1 to TRBJ2-1, with D maybe TRBD2 (5 bases). CDR1 and CDR2 (germline): MNHNS, SASEGT. The CDR3 covers 16 residues. V was clipped by 2 bases and J by 0 bases, with 11 bases between them. In DNA, the CDR3 is TGTGCCAGCAGTGAAAACGGGGTGGGCTCCTACAATGAGCAGTTCTTC. Translation gives CASSENGVGSYNEQFF.

This clone was counted between two and nine times. The chain links TRBV19 to TRBJ1-2; 7 bases match TRBD1. With 3 bases clipped from V and 2 bases from J, the junction kept 3 bases outside the gene matches. Per germline, CDR1 LNHDA and CDR2 SQIVND (reference sequence). The CDR3 loop spans 14 amino acids. The CDR3 loop is CASSIRTGNYGYTF. The CDR3 nucleotides read TGTGCCAGTAGTATCCGGACAGGAAACTATGGCTACACCTTC.

This clone was seen only once. This chain links TRBV5-1 with TRBJ2-5; 10 bases are a match to TRBD2. Germline CDR1 is SGHRS and CDR2 is YFSETQ. This CDR3 has 15 residues. Trimming removed 4 bases from V and 3 bases from J; junction bases left unmatched: 6. CDR3 sequence (DNA): TGCGCCAGCAGCCCGTCCGGGACTAGCGAAGAGACCCAGTACTTC. Amino acids: CASSPSGTSEETQYF.

Ten or more counts support this clone. The chain employs TRBV5-1 and TRBJ2-7; 8 bases map to TRBD1. The CDR3 spans 14 residues. CDR1 and CDR2 from the germline V gene are SGHRS and YFSETQ. V was pared by 2 bases and J by 2 bases, with 3 bases of the junction left unmatched. CDR3 in DNA: TGCGCCAGCAGCTTCAGGGGGCGGCCCTACGAGCAGTACTTC. Amino acids: CASSFRGRPYEQYF.

The genes are TRBV19 and TRBJ2-7, with D possibly TRBD1 on 6 matching bases. The CDR3 length is 14 residues. V lost 4 bases and J lost 5, with 15 bases in between. From germline, CDR1 is LNHDA and CDR2 SQIVND (reference sequence). The CDR3 nucleotides are TGTGCCAGTAGTACGAACAGGGTTAGGAACGAGCAGTACTTC. This encodes CASSTNRVRNEQYF.

The chain uses TRBV29-1 and TRBJ2-5; D ambiguous. Germline CDR1 SQVTM, CDR2 ANQGSEA. V gave up 8 bases and J gave up 2 bases, with 18 bases separating them. This CDR3 has 14 residues. In nucleotides, the CDR3 is TGCAGCTTCCCGACCGACACGCATCAAGAGACCCAGTACTTC. It yields the protein CSFPTDTHQETQYF. The whole variable domain, filled in from reference TRBV29-1 and TRBJ2-5, reads SAVISQKPSRDICQRGTSLTIQCQVDSQVTMMFWYRQQPGQSLTLIATANQGSEATYESGFVIDKFPISRPNLTFSTLTVSNMSPEDSSIYLCSFPTDTHQETQYFGPGTRLLVL.

The V and J genes are TRBV2 and TRBJ2-3; D possibly corresponds to TRBD1 (5 bases). Deletions cut 8 bases from V and 3 bases from J, with 9 bases between. Per the germline V gene, CDR1 is SNHLY and CDR2 is FYNNEI. The CDR3 loop spans 12 amino acids. The CDR3 DNA reads as TGTGCCAGCGGGGCCCGAACAGATACGCAGTATTTT. Its translation is CASGARTDTQYF.

In this sample, this clone turned up a few times. The J gene is TRBJ2-7, the V gene TRBV29-1, with D uncertain. This CDR3 has 11 residues. With 6 bases removed from V and 4 bases from J, the gap between germline ends came to 10 bases. Looked up from germline, CDR1 is SQVTM and CDR2 is ANQGSEA. The CDR3 protein is CSVSLRYEQYF. Here the CDR3 DNA reads TGCAGCGTCTCTCTCCGTTACGAGCAGTACTTC.

CDR3 DNA sequence: TGTGCCAGCAGCTTAGCAGGACACTTGAACACTGAAGCTTTCTTT. This encodes CASSLAGHLNTEAFF. The V gene is TRBV11-2, the J gene TRBJ1-1, with D possibly TRBD1 on 5 matching bases. V shed 1 base and J shed 0 bases, with 9 bases lying between them. Per the germline V gene, CDR1 is SGHAT and CDR2 is FQNNGV. The CDR3 extends over 15 amino acids.

The rearrangement uses TRBV7-9 and TRBJ2-7; 8 bases line up with TRBD2. V shed 5 bases, J shed 6 bases, and the junction held 12 bases outside the gene matches. This CDR3 contains 15 residues. From germline, CDR1 is SEHNR and CDR2 FQNEAQ (reference sequence). In DNA, the CDR3 is TGTGCCAGCAGCATCAGCAGCGGGAGCATCGGCGAGCAGTACTTC. Protein product: CASSISSGSIGEQYF.

Notes on this clone: The sample holds other DNA sequences that translate to the same CDR3. The V call is TRBV4-1, the J call TRBJ2-1; no firm D call. Germline CDR1 MGHRA, CDR2 YSYEKL. The CDR3 is 16 residues long. The V end was cut by 2 bases, the J end by 0 bases, with 11 bases between. The CDR3 nucleotides are TGCGCCAGCAGCCAATCCGGTGCGAGCTCCTACAATGAGCAGTTCTTC. It specifies CASSQSGASSYNEQFF.

This clone came up once. A read error may account for a junction end that differs from germline. The chain joins TRBV27 to TRBJ2-7; tentative D call: TRBD2 (6 bases). This CDR3 comprises 11 residues. Germline values: CDR1 MNHEY, CDR2 SMNVEV (reference sequence). CDR3 residues: CASSFGGTPHF. In nucleotides, the CDR3 is TGTGCCAGCAGTTTTGGGGGGACCCCCCACTTC.

This rearrangement joins TRBV23-1 to TRBJ2-3; D assignment may be TRBD1 or TRBD2 (5 bases each). TRBV23-1 is assigned to the ORF class and has an uncertain function. The CDR3 spans 13 residues. V was clipped by 7 bases and J by 2 bases, with 10 bases between them. CDR3 nucleotides: TGCGCCAGCACGCCGGGACCCACAGATACGCAGTATTTT. This gives the protein CASTPGPTDTQYF.

This rearrangement joins TRBV30 to TRBJ1-6; the D gene is possibly TRBD1 (5 bases). V was clipped by 1 base and J by 7 bases, with 11 bases between them. Germline V CDR1 and CDR2: GTSNPN, SVGIG (reference sequence). This CDR3 region has 14 residues. Here the CDR3 reads CAWSAGEPNSPLHF. CDR3 bases: TGTGCCTGGAGTGCGGGGGAACCCAATTCACCCCTCCACTTT.

The J gene is TRBJ1-5, the V gene TRBV4-2; D gene ambiguous. The CDR3 is 14 residues long. The germline V and J ends were trimmed by 0 bases and 3 bases, with 6 bases remaining between them. CDR1 LGHNA and CDR2 YNFKEQ come from the germline V gene. In nucleotides, the CDR3 is TGTGCCAGCAGCCAAGAAAGCAACAATCAGCCCCAGCATTTT. Residues: CASSQESNNQPQHF.

This clone has a single count. The chain combines TRBV6-1 with TRBJ2-7; D remains unclear. The CDR3 totals 14 residues. Germline V gene lookup returns CDR1 MNHNS and CDR2 SASEGT. V lost 4 bases and J 6 bases, leaving 16 bases between the germline ends. The CDR3 here is CASSGLDVLGEQYF. DNA of the CDR3: TGTGCCAGCAGTGGATTAGACGTCTTAGGCGAGCAGTACTTC.

CDR3 sequence reads: CASSIAGATYEQYF. CDR3 nucleotides: TGTGCCAGTAGTATAGCTGGGGCTACCTACGAGCAGTACTTC. The chain has TRBV19 and TRBJ2-7, with a tentative D call TRBD1 (5 bases). CDR1 and CDR2 (germline): LNHDA, SQIVND (reference sequence). With 1 base removed from V and 2 bases from J, the gap between germline ends came to 9 bases. The CDR3 is made up of 14 amino acids.

The rearrangement joins TRBV5-1 to TRBJ2-1, with D possibly matching TRBD1 (5 bases). Germline values: CDR1 SGHRS, CDR2 YFSETQ. This CDR3 comprises 15 residues. V was trimmed by 7 bases and J by 0 bases, leaving 14 bases between them. CDR3 nucleotides: TGCGCCAGCGGCCCAGACAGAAGCTCCTACAATGAGCAGTTCTTC. Translation: CASGPDRSSYNEQFF.

V usage is TRBV10-3 and J usage is TRBJ2-1; 13 bases are shared with TRBD2. There are 15 residues in the CDR3. J lost 5 bases, V lost 7 bases, and 5 bases had no gene match. Germline values: CDR1 ENHRY, CDR2 SYGVKD. CDR3 nucleotide sequence: TGTGCCATCAAACGGACTAGCGGGAGAAACAATGAGCAGTTCTTC. Amino acids: CAIKRTSGRNNEQFF.

This clone was found a few times. The chain joins TRBV7-6 to TRBJ2-1, with unresolved D. V was trimmed by 5 bases and J by 7 bases, leaving 9 bases between them. This CDR3 is built from 12 residues. The germline gives CDR1 SGHVS, CDR2 FNYEAQ. CDR3 nucleotide sequence: TGTGCCAGCAGCCATCCTCTAAATGAGCAGTTCTTC. Protein: CASSHPLNEQFF. The whole variable domain, remainder taken from reference TRBV7-6 and TRBJ2-1, is GAGVSQSPRYKVTKRGQDVALRCDPISGHVSLYWYRQALGQGPEFLTYFNYEAQQDKSGLPNDRFSAERPEGSISTLTIQRTEQRDSAMYRCASSHPLNEQFFGPGTRLTVL.